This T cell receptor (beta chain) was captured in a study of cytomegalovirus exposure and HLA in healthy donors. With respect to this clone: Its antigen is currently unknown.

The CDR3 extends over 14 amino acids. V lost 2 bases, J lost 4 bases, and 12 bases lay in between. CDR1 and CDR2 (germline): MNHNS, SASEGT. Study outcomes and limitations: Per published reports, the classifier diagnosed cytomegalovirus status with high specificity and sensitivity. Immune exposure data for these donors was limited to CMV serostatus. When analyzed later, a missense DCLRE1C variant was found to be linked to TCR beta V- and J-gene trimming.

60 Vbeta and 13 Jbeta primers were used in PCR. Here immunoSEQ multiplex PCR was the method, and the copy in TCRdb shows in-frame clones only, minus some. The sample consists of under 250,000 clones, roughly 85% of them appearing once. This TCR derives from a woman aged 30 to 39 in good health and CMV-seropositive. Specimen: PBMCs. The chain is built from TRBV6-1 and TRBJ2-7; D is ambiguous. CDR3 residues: CASSELIWFYEQYF. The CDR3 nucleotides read TGTGCCAGCAGTGAACTAATCTGGTTTTACGAGCAGTACTTC.